The 5 T cell receptor beta chains given below trace back to one sample, sequenced in a study of T cells in Graves' hyperthyroidism and ophthalmopathy. The source material, RNA transcripts, was used to amplify TCR beta CDR3 regions. A first-round RT-PCR of the TCR CDR3 used the HTBI primer set. MiXCR was run by TCRdb on the multiplex PCR reads, yielding one entry per CDR3 protein. The sample contains roughly 100,000 distinct CDR3 sequences, 47% of which appear only once. The sequencing sample was made of blood. The receptors here all came from a man aged 35 to 55 with Graves' hyperthyroidism.

The V gene is TRBV20-1, the J gene TRBJ2-1; D is possibly TRBD2 (8 bases). This CDR3 has 17 amino acids. Trimming stripped 3 bases from V and 0 bases from J, with 18 bases between. CDR1 is DFQATT and CDR2 is SNEGSKA in the germline V gene (reference sequence). The CDR3 loop reads CSARGVSGDSSYNEQFF. In nucleotides, the CDR3 is TGCAGTGCTAGGGGGGTTAGCGGGGACAGCTCCTACAATGAGCAGTTCTTC.

This sequence joins TRBV29-1 and TRBJ1-1, with D possibly matching TRBD1 (6 bases). V was pared by 6 bases and J by 5 bases, with 16 bases between. Per germline, CDR1 SQVTM and CDR2 ANQGSEA. This CDR3 comprises 13 residues. CDR3 protein: CSVRAGDTTEAFF. In DNA, the CDR3 is TGCAGCGTGAGGGCAGGGGATACAACTGAAGCTTTCTTT.

The chain links TRBV7-2 to TRBJ1-4; tentative D call: TRBD1 (5 bases). V lost 1 base, J lost 8 bases, and 17 bases lay in between. Per germline, CDR1 SGHTA and CDR2 FQGNSA. CDR3 length: 16 amino acids. CDR3 region: CASSLVGQVGLEKLFF. In DNA, the CDR3 is TGTGCCAGCAGCTTAGTGGGGCAGGTGGGATTAGAAAAACTGTTTTTT.

The gene calls are TRBV11-2 and TRBJ1-2; a weak D match, TRBD1 (6 bases). The CDR3 is 15 residues long. V was pared by 3 bases and J by 2 bases, with 13 bases between. Germline values: CDR1 SGHAT, CDR2 FQNNGV. CDR3 sequence reads: CASSFTGASNYGYTF. In DNA, the CDR3 is TGTGCCAGCAGCTTCACGGGGGCATCGAACTATGGCTACACCTTC.

The J gene is TRBJ1-2, the V gene TRBV10-3, with 10 bases matching TRBD1. The CDR3 spans 16 residues. V lost 5 bases and J lost 0; bases outside the gene matches: 6. The germline gives CDR1 ENHRY, CDR2 SYGVKD. The CDR3 region has the DNA TGTGCCATCAGTTTATGGGGGACAGGGGCTAACTATGGCTACACCTTC. Translating it yields CAISLWGTGANYGYTF.